This T cell receptor beta chain appears in the sequencing data of a study of blood T cell repertoires in COVID-19. Germline loops: CDR1 MNHEY, CDR2 SMNVEV (reference sequence). The CDR3 contains 13 residues. V was trimmed by 6 bases and J by 5 bases, leaving 13 bases between them. Enrolment of Seattle patients took place during active infection, and they were followed longitudinally. Method: immunoSEQ multiplex PCR; TCRdb's copy keeps in-frame clones and lacks some. The sample has around 100,000 clones; around 72% are singletons. Sample: peripheral blood. The receptor's source is a man in his 70s with COVID-19, enrolled during active disease. The rearrangement joins TRBV27 to TRBJ1-1; tentative D call: TRBD1 (5 bases). CDR3: CASSRVGGTEAFF. The CDR3 coding sequence is TGTGCCAGCAGCAGGGTGGGTGGAACTGAAGCTTTCTTT.